The 18 T cell receptor beta chains below were found in one sample sequenced in a study of T cells expressing NK-cell markers. Following a re-call of the 5' RACE reads, TCRdb has one entry per CDR3 protein and lacks DNA. Its clone listing holds about half a million distinct CDR3 sequences. Sequencing was performed on blood T cells: a sorted CD56 or NKG2C T cell subset, CD4+ or CD8+ T cells, or bulk PBMC T cells (not recorded which). The origin of the receptors is a woman aged 50 to 65 in good health.

The rearrangement links TRBV7-6 to TRBJ2-3; TCRdb designates TRBD1, a call that cannot be tested without DNA. The germline CDR1 and CDR2 sequences are SGHVS and FNYEAQ. This CDR3 comprises 14 residues. The CDR3 is CASSRGGTSDTQYF.

The genes are TRBV29-1 and TRBJ2-4; the D call from TCRdb, TRBD1, cannot be confirmed without DNA. The germline CDR1 and CDR2 sequences are SQVTM and ANQGSEA. This CDR3 spans 13 amino acids. The CDR3 reads CSVRGRQVNIQYF.

This chain links TRBV4-1 with TRBJ2-7. Germline V gene lookup returns CDR1 MGHRA and CDR2 YSYEKL. The CDR3 covers 15 residues. This CDR3 reads CASSQDLGIVYEQYF.

This rearrangement joins TRBV29-1 to TRBJ1-2; TCRdb picks TRBD1, but there is no DNA to check that call. The CDR3 spans 16 residues. The V gene's germline CDR1 is SQVTM and CDR2 ANQGSEA. CDR3 sequence reads: CSVAGQGGGLGYGYTF.

The chain combines TRBV6-5 with TRBJ2-1. Germline-derived CDR1 and CDR2 are MNHEY and SVGAGI. This CDR3 comprises 11 residues. This CDR3 is CASRMVNEQFF.

The chain uses TRBV6-5 and TRBJ1-3. The CDR3 sequence is 16 residues long. The germline V gene encodes CDR1 MNHEY and CDR2 SVGAGI. CDR3 sequence reads: CASSYSPPESGNTIYF.

The CDR3 loop is CSAPPEGAGDTQYF. V and J are TRBV20-1 and TRBJ2-3; TCRdb's D gene call, TRBD1, goes unchecked for lack of DNA. Germline CDR1 and CDR2: DFQATT and SNEGSKA (reference sequence). There are 14 residues in the CDR3.

The chain uses TRBV12-3 or TRBV12-4 and TRBJ2-1; TCRdb selects TRBD2, and the lack of DNA leaves this call unchecked. This CDR3 has 13 amino acids. The CDR3 loop is CASGLFGYNEQFF.

The CDR3 protein is CASREGVFMNTEAFF. The rearrangement joins TRBV5-1 to TRBJ1-1. CDR1 is SGHRS and CDR2 is YFSETQ in the germline V gene. The CDR3 contains 15 residues. Filled out from reference TRBV5-1 and TRBJ1-1, the complete variable domain reads KAGVTQTPRYLIKTRGQQVTLSCSPISGHRSVSWYQQTPGQGLQFLFEYFSETQRNKGNFPGRFSGRQFSNSRSEMNVSTLELGDSALYLCASREGVFMNTEAFFGQGTRLTVV.

V usage is TRBV19 and J usage is TRBJ1-1. Germline CDR1 is LNHDA and CDR2 is SQIVND (reference sequence). This CDR3 spans 13 amino acids. This chain's CDR3 is CASSNTMNTEAFF.

The chain employs TRBV5-1 and TRBJ1-6; the D call from TCRdb, TRBD1, cannot be confirmed without DNA. Germline lookup yields CDR1 SGHRS and CDR2 YFSETQ. CDR3 length equals 14 residues. The CDR3 sequence is CASSLEGAGSPLHF.

The gene calls are TRBV6-2 or TRBV6-3 and TRBJ1-1; checking the TCRdb D call of TRBD1 is not possible without DNA. Germline values: CDR1 MNHEY, CDR2 SVGEGT. This CDR3 is built from 12 residues. The CDR3 protein is CASSRDRTEAFF.

The chain employs TRBV6-1 and TRBJ2-2; TCRdb selects TRBD1, and the lack of DNA leaves this call unchecked. This CDR3 is built from 14 residues. Germline V gene lookup returns CDR1 MNHNS and CDR2 SASEGT. This CDR3 is CASTWDRSTGELFF.

The genes are TRBV5-1 and TRBJ2-2; TCRdb selects TRBD1, and the lack of DNA leaves this call unchecked. The CDR3 extends over 15 amino acids. Germline-derived CDR1 and CDR2 are SGHRS and YFSETQ. CDR3 sequence: CASSRGQGASGELFF.

The chain carries TRBV15 and TRBJ2-5; as DNA is missing, the TRBD1 call by TCRdb cannot be tested. The germline CDR1 and CDR2 sequences are LNHNV and YYDKDF (reference sequence). The CDR3 totals 16 residues. The CDR3: CATSRGAGGTAETQYF.

The chain uses TRBV12-3 or TRBV12-4 and TRBJ2-7; with no DNA, the TCRdb D assignment of TRBD1 cannot be verified. CDR3 length: 14 residues. The chain's CDR3 is CASSLAQGAREQYF.

The V and J genes are TRBV27 and TRBJ2-1; the D gene TCRdb calls, TRBD2, cannot be checked with no DNA. This CDR3 contains 17 residues. Germline CDR1 MNHEY, CDR2 SMNVEV (reference sequence). Here the CDR3 reads CASSLAGAGGLYNEQFF.

V usage is TRBV9 and J usage is TRBJ2-1; checking the TCRdb D call of TRBD2 is not possible without DNA. This CDR3 has 16 amino acids. CDR1 is SGDLS and CDR2 is YYNGEE in the germline V gene. Here the CDR3 reads CASSQGLASGSYEQFF. Drawing the rest from reference TRBV9 and TRBJ2-1, the complete variable domain is DSGVTQTPKHLITATGQRVTLRCSPRSGDLSVYWYQQSLDQGLQFLIQYYNGEERAKGNILERFSAQQFPDLHSELNLSSLELGDSALYFCASSQGLASGSYEQFFGPGTRLTVL.